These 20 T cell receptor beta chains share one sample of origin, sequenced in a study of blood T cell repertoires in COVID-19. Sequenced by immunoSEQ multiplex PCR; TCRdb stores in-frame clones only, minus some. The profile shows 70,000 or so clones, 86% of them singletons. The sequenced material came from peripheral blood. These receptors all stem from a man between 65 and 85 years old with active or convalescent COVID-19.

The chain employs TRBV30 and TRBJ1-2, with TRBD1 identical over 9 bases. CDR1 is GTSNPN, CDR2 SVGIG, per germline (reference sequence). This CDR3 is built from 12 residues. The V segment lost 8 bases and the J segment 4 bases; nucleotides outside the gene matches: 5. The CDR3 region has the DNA TGTGCCCATGGGACAGGGAGCTATGGCTACACCTTC. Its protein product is CAHGTGSYGYTF.

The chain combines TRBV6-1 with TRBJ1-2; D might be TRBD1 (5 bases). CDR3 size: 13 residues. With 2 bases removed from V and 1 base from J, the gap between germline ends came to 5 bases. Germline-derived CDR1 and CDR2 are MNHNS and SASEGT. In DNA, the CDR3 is TGTGCCAGCAGTGAACAGGGTAACTATGGCTACACCTTC. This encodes CASSEQGNYGYTF.

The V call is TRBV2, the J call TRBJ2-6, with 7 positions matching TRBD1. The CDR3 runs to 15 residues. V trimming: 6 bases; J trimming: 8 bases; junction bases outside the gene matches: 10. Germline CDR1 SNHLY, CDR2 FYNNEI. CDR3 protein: CASSATGARPNVLTF. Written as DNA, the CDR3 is TGTGCCAGCAGCGCCACAGGGGCGCGTCCCAACGTCCTGACTTTC.

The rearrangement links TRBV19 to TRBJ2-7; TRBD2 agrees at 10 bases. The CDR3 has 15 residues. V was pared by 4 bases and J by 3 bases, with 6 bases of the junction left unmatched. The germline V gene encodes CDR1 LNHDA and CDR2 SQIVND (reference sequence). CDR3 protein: CASSKEREGIYEQYF. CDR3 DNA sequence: TGTGCCAGTAGTAAGGAGCGGGAGGGCATCTACGAGCAGTACTTC.

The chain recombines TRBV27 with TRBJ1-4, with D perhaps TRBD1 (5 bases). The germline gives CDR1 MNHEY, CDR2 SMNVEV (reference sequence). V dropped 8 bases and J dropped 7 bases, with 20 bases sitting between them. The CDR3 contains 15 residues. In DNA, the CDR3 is TGTGCCAGCTGGGGGTCGGGGGGGTATGGTGAAAAACTGTTTTTT. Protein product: CASWGSGGYGEKLFF.

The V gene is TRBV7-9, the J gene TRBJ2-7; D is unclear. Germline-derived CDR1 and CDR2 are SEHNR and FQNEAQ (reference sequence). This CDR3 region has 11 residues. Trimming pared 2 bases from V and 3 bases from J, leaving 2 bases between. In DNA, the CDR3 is TGTGCCAGCAGCTTATACTACGAGCAGTACTTC. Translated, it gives CASSLYYEQYF.

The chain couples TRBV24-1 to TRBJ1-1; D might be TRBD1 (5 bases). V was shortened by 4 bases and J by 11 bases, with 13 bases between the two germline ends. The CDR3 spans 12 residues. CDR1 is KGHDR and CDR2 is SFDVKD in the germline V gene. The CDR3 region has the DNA TGTGCCACCAGTGAGCCGAAGGGGCGGGCTTTCTTT. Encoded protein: CATSEPKGRAFF.

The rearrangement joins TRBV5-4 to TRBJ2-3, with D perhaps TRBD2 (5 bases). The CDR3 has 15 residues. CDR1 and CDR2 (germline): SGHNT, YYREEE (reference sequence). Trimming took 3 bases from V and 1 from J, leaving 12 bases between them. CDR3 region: CASSSYRGGTDTQYF. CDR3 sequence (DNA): TGTGCCAGCAGCTCATATCGGGGTGGCACAGATACGCAGTATTTT.

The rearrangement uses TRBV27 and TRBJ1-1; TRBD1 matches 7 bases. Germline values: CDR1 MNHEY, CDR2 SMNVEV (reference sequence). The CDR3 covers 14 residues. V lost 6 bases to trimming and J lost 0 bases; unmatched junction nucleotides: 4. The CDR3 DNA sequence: TGTGCCAGCAGACGCGGACAGGTGAACACTGAAGCTTTCTTT. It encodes CASRRGQVNTEAFF.

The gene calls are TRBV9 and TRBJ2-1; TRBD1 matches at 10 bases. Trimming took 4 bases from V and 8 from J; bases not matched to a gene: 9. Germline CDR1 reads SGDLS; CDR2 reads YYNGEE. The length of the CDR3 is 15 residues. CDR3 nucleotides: TGTGCCAGCAGCACAACCGGGACAGGGGTTTATGAGCAGTTCTTC. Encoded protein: CASSTTGTGVYEQFF.

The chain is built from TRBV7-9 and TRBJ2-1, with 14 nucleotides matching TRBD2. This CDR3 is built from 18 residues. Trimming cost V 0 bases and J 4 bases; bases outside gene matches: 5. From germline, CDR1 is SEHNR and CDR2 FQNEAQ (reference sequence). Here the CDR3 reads CASSLASGLAGVYNEQFF. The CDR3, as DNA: TGTGCCAGCAGCTTAGCTTCGGGACTAGCGGGAGTTTACAATGAGCAGTTCTTC.

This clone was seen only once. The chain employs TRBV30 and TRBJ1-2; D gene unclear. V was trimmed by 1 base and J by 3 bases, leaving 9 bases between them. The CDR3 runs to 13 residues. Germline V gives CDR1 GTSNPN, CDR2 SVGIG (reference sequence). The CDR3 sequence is CAWSESVYYGYTF. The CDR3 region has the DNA TGTGCCTGGAGTGAAAGCGTCTACTATGGCTACACCTTC.

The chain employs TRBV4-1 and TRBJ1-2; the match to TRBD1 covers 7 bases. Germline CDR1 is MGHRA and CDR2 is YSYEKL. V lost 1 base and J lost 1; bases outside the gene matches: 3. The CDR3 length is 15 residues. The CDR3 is CASSQGDSLNYGYTF. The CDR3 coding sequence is TGCGCCAGCAGCCAAGGGGACAGCCTTAACTATGGCTACACCTTC.

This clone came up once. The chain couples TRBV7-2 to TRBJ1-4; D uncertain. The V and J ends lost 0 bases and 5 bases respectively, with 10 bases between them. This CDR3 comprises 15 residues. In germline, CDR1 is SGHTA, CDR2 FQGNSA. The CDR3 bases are TGTGCCAGCAGCTTAGCGCTAGGTTCCAATGAAAAACTGTTTTTT. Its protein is CASSLALGSNEKLFF.

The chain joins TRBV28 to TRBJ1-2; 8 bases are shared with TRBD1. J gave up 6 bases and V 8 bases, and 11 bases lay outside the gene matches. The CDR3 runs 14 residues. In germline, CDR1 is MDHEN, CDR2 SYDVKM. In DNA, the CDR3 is TGTGCCAGCGGAAGAGGGGACAGGTATAATGGCTACACCTTC. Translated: CASGRGDRYNGYTF.

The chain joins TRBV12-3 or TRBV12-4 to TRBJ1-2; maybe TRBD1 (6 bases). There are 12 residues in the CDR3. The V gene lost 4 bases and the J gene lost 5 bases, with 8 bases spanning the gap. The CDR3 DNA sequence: TGTGCCAGCAGTTGGACAGAGTATGGCTACACCTTC. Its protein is CASSWTEYGYTF.

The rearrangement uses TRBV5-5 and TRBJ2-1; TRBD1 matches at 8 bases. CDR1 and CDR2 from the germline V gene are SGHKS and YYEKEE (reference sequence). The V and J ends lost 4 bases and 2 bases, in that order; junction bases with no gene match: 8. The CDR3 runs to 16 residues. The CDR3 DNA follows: TGTGCCAGCAGCCACTACGGACAGGGAACCTACAATGAGCAGTTCTTC. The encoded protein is CASSHYGQGTYNEQFF.

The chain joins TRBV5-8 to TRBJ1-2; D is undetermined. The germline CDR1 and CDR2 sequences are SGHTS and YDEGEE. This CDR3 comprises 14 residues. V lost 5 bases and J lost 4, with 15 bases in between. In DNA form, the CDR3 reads TGTGCCAGCAGTGGAGGCTCCCTCGGCTATGGCTACACCTTC. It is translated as CASSGGSLGYGYTF.

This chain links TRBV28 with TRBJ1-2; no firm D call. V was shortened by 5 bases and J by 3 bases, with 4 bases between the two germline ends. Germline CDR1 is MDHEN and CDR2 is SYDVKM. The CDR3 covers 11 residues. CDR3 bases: TGTGCCAGCAGTCGGGACTATGGCTACACCTTC. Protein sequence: CASSRDYGYTF.

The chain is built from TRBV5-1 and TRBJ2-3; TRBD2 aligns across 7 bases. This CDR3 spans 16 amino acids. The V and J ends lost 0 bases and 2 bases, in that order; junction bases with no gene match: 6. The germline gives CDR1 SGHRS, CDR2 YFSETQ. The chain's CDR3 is CASSLAPAGFTDTQYF. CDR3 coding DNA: TGCGCCAGCAGCTTGGCCCCAGCGGGATTCACAGATACGCAGTATTTT.